The rows below give T cell receptor beta chains drawn from one sample of a study of T cells in localized non-small cell lung cancer. Profiled with immunoSEQ multiplex PCR; TCRdb holds only in-frame clones, not every one. The data show about 1,800 clones, under 30% seen once. Sequenced here: lung tumor tissue, sampled before any cancer treatment. The source of these receptors is a female donor older than 55 with stage I lung adenocarcinoma. CDR3s include the opening cysteine and the closing phenylalanine or tryptophan. The D gene is left open where the match is weak. The size of a clone is reported for some rows only, either as once, few or many, or as a class for expanded clones.

J: TRBJ2-2; D: .; size: .; V: TRBV22-1; CDR3: CASSLNTGELFF; DNA: TGTGCCAGCAGTCTGAACACCGGGGAGCTGTTTTTT
J: TRBJ1-1; D: TRBD1; size: .; V: TRBV7-2; CDR3: CASSRQGITEAFF; DNA: TGTGCCAGCAGCAGACAGGGTATCACTGAAGCTTTCTTT
J: TRBJ2-2; D: .; size: .; V: TRBV6-8; CDR3: CASVRGANTGELFF; DNA: TGTGCCAGCGTAAGGGGAGCGAACACCGGGGAGCTGTTTTTT
J: TRBJ1-5; D: .; size: .; V: TRBV6-8; CDR3: CAISAEGNQPQHF; DNA: TGTGCCATCAGTGCGGAAGGGAATCAGCCCCAGCATTTT
J: TRBJ2-1; D: .; size: .; V: TRBV30; CDR3: CAWGRSYNEQFF; DNA: TGTGCCTGGGGGCGGTCCTACAATGAGCAGTTCTTC
J: TRBJ2-3; D: TRBD1; size: .; V: TRBV11-3; CDR3: CASSGSGTGGDTQYF; DNA: TGTGCCAGCAGCGGCTCCGGGACAGGAGGAGATACGCAGTATTTT
J: TRBJ1-1; D: .; size: .; V: TRBV6-8; CDR3: CASSPQGTEAFF; DNA: TGTGCCAGCAGTCCCCAGGGGACTGAAGCTTTCTTT
J: TRBJ2-1; D: TRBD1; size: .; V: TRBV6-8; CDR3: CASSYNRGEGNEQFF; DNA: TGTGCCAGCAGTTACAACAGGGGTGAGGGCAATGAGCAGTTCTTC
J: TRBJ1-1; D: .; size: large; V: TRBV6-8; CDR3: CASSFSTLGANTEAFF; DNA: TGTGCCAGCAGTTTTTCTACCCTTGGAGCAAACACTGAAGCTTTCTTT
J: TRBJ2-1; D: .; size: .; V: TRBV6-4; CDR3: CASSYHGWTYNEQFF; DNA: TGTGCCAGCAGTTATCATGGGTGGACCTACAATGAGCAGTTCTTC
J: TRBJ2-5; D: .; size: .; V: TRBV5-1; CDR3: CASSLYGSGETQYF; DNA: TGCGCCAGCAGCTTGTACGGGAGCGGTGAGACCCAGTACTTC
J: TRBJ2-1; D: TRBD2; size: .; V: TRBV18; CDR3: CASSATSASNEQFF; DNA: TGTGCCAGCTCAGCTACTAGCGCCAGCAATGAGCAGTTCTTC
J: TRBJ1-4; D: TRBD1; size: few; V: TRBV7-7; CDR3: CASSFSPTGINEKLFF; DNA: TGTGCCAGCAGCTTCTCACCGACAGGGATTAATGAAAAACTGTTTTTT
J: TRBJ1-2; D: TRBD1; size: .; V: TRBV19; CDR3: CASSRQGNYGYTF; DNA: TGTGCCAGTAGTCGACAGGGGAACTATGGCTACACCTTC
J: TRBJ2-2; D: .; size: .; V: TRBV6-8; CDR3: CASSFEINTGELFF; DNA: TGTGCCAGCAGTTTCGAAATAAACACCGGGGAGCTGTTTTTT
J: TRBJ1-1; D: .; size: .; V: TRBV6-8; CDR3: CASSRYREAGVAFF; DNA: TGTGCCAGCAGTCGATATAGGGAGGCAGGGGTAGCTTTCTTT
J: TRBJ2-7; D: .; size: .; V: TRBV18; CDR3: CASSMQFDSYEQYF; DNA: TGTGCCAGCTCAATGCAGTTCGATTCCTACGAGCAGTACTTC
J: TRBJ1-2; D: .; size: once; V: TRBV19; CDR3: CASSSTAYGYTF; DNA: TGTGCCAGTAGTTCAACGGCCTATGGCTACACCTTC
J: TRBJ2-5; D: TRBD2; size: few; V: TRBV9; CDR3: CASSVSSGRVQETQYF; DNA: TGTGCCAGCAGCGTCTCTAGCGGGAGGGTTCAAGAGACCCAGTACTTC
J: TRBJ2-7; D: .; size: .; V: TRBV19; CDR3: CASSWAGRDEQYF; DNA: TGTGCCAGTAGTTGGGCGGGAAGGGACGAGCAGTACTTC
J: TRBJ2-1; D: .; size: .; V: TRBV14; CDR3: CASSQGLSAGSKWLSTSYNEQFF; DNA: TGTGCCAGCAGCCAAGGTCTAAGTGCCGGGAGTAAATGGCTGAGCACCTCCTACAATGAGCAGTTCTTC
J: TRBJ1-1; D: .; size: few; V: TRBV6-8; CDR3: CASSYWAGPNTEAFF; DNA: TGTGCCAGCAGTTACTGGGCAGGTCCTAACACTGAAGCTTTCTTT
J: TRBJ1-5; D: .; size: few; V: TRBV11-3; CDR3: CASSLTASPGQPQHF; DNA: TGTGCCAGCAGCTTAACGGCGTCACCGGGGCAGCCCCAGCATTTT
J: TRBJ2-7; D: .; size: .; V: TRBV27; CDR3: CASSTWDRSYEQYF; DNA: TGTGCCAGCAGTACCTGGGACCGGTCCTACGAGCAGTACTTC
J: TRBJ2-2; D: .; size: .; V: TRBV5-1; CDR3: CASSLEEVNTGELFF; DNA: TGCGCCAGCAGCTTGGAAGAGGTTAACACCGGGGAGCTGTTTTTT
J: TRBJ2-2; D: TRBD2; size: few; V: TRBV19; CDR3: CASRLGLAAKGGELFF; DNA: TGTGCCAGTAGATTGGGACTAGCGGCGAAAGGGGGGGAGCTGTTTTTT
J: TRBJ1-1; D: TRBD1; size: few; V: TRBV19; CDR3: CASIGDRGTEAFF; DNA: TGTGCCAGTATAGGGGACAGAGGCACTGAAGCTTTCTTT
J: TRBJ2-7; D: .; size: few; V: TRBV11-3; CDR3: CASERALNPYEQYF; DNA: TGTGCCAGCGAGCGGGCCCTAAACCCCTACGAGCAGTACTTC
J: TRBJ2-5; D: TRBD2; size: few; V: TRBV6-8; CDR3: CASSYPGLGAETQYF; DNA: TGTGCCAGCAGTTACCCGGGACTAGGGGCGGAGACCCAGTACTTC
J: TRBJ1-4; D: .; size: few; V: TRBV5-1; CDR3: CASSLGFGGALEKLFF; DNA: TGCGCCAGCAGCTTGGGATTCGGGGGGGCGCTTGAAAAACTGTTTTTT
J: TRBJ2-4; D: .; size: medium-sized; V: TRBV11-3; CDR3: CASSPGGAVNIQYF; DNA: TGTGCCAGCAGCCCCGGGGGAGCGGTAAACATTCAGTACTTC
J: TRBJ2-5; D: .; size: .; V: TRBV5-1; CDR3: CASSSNTRYQETQYF; DNA: TGCGCCAGCAGCTCTAACACGAGGTACCAAGAGACCCAGTACTTC
J: TRBJ2-6; D: TRBD2; size: few; V: TRBV11-3; CDR3: CASSLPLAGGSGANVLTF; DNA: TGTGCCAGCAGCTTACCGCTAGCGGGCGGCTCTGGGGCCAACGTCCTGACTTTC
J: TRBJ2-1; D: TRBD2; size: medium-sized; V: TRBV11-3; CDR3: CASSLGLAGDNEQFF; DNA: TGTGCCAGCAGCCTCGGACTAGCGGGCGACAATGAGCAGTTCTTC
J: TRBJ1-1; D: TRBD1; size: .; V: TRBV28; CDR3: CASSLLGWEGAVAFF; DNA: TGTGCCAGCAGTTTATTGGGATGGGAGGGGGCTGTCGCTTTCTTT
J: TRBJ1-1; D: .; size: .; V: TRBV25-1; CDR3: CASSDLTGVTEAFF; DNA: TGTGCCAGCAGTGATCTTACAGGAGTCACTGAAGCTTTCTTT
J: TRBJ1-5; D: .; size: .; V: TRBV11-3; CDR3: CASSLGGGVGNQPQHF; DNA: TGTGCCAGCAGCTTGGGGGGGGGCGTCGGCAATCAGCCCCAGCATTTT
J: TRBJ2-2; D: .; size: few; V: TRBV18; CDR3: CATRVTGRSTGELFF; DNA: TGTGCCACCCGGGTAACGGGTCGAAGCACCGGGGAGCTGTTTTTT
J: TRBJ2-3; D: .; size: few; V: TRBV10-2; CDR3: CASSESTLADTQYF; DNA: TGCGCCAGCAGTGAGTCGACGTTAGCAGATACGCAGTATTTT
J: TRBJ2-7; D: TRBD1; size: few; V: TRBV19; CDR3: CASSIAPGQGEQYF; DNA: TGTGCCAGTAGTATAGCCCCCGGACAGGGCGAGCAGTACTTC
J: TRBJ2-3; D: TRBD2; size: medium-sized; V: TRBV11-3; CDR3: CASSSFGLAGGPDTQYF; DNA: TGTGCCAGCAGCTCGTTCGGGCTAGCGGGAGGGCCAGATACGCAGTATTTT
J: TRBJ2-5; D: .; size: .; V: TRBV11-3; CDR3: CASSLGGGRETQYF; DNA: TGTGCCAGCAGCCTAGGAGGGGGGAGGGAGACCCAGTACTTC
J: TRBJ2-7; D: TRBD1; size: .; V: TRBV2; CDR3: CASSEGWDRGASYEQYF; DNA: TGTGCCAGCAGTGAAGGTTGGGACAGGGGGGCCTCCTACGAGCAGTACTTC
J: TRBJ1-5; D: .; size: .; V: TRBV19; CDR3: CASSMDGPMSLNQPQHF; DNA: TGTGCCAGTAGTATGGATGGGCCAATGTCCCTTAATCAGCCCCAGCATTTT
J: TRBJ1-1; D: .; size: few; V: TRBV18; CDR3: CASSFSTQGGEAFF; DNA: TGTGCCAGCTCCTTTTCCACACAGGGTGGAGAAGCTTTCTTT
J: TRBJ1-3; D: .; size: few; V: TRBV7-2; CDR3: CASSFALEDTIYF; DNA: TGTGCCAGCAGCTTTGCCCTAGAGGACACCATATATTTT
J: TRBJ2-7; D: TRBD2; size: .; V: TRBV18; CDR3: CASSPSLAGDYEQYF; DNA: TGTGCCAGCTCACCTTCCTTGGCGGGAGACTACGAGCAGTACTTC
J: TRBJ1-2; D: .; size: few; V: TRBV28; CDR3: CAVDRPSGGYTF; DNA: TGTGCCGTTGACAGACCCTCTGGAGGCTACACCTTC
J: TRBJ2-1; D: .; size: .; V: TRBV29-1; CDR3: CSVATAAGNNEQFF; DNA: TGCAGCGTAGCGACAGCGGCTGGGAACAATGAGCAGTTCTTC
J: TRBJ2-1; D: TRBD2; size: few; V: TRBV6-8; CDR3: CASSTGLASNEQFF; DNA: TGTGCCAGCAGCACGGGACTAGCCTCCAATGAGCAGTTCTTC